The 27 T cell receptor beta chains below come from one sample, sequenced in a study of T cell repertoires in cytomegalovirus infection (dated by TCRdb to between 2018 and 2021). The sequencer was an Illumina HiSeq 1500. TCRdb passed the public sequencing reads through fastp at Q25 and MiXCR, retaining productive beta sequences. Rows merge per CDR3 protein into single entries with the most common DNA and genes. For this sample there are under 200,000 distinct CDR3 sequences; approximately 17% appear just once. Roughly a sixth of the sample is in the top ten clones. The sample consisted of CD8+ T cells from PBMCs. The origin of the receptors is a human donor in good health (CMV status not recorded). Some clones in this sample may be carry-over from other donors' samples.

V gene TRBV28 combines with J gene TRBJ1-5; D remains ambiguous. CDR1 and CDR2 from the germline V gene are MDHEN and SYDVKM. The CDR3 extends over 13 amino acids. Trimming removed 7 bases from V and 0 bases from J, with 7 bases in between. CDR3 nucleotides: TGTGCCAGCACCAGCTATAGCAATCAGCCCCAGCATTTT. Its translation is CASTSYSNQPQHF.

CDR3 region: CASSYGPYTEAFF. The CDR3, as DNA: TGTGCCAGCAGTTACGGACCCTACACTGAAGCTTTCTTT. This rearrangement joins TRBV6-2 or TRBV6-3 to TRBJ1-1; no firm D call. CDR3 length equals 13 residues. Germline lookup yields CDR1 MNHEY and CDR2 SVGEGT. V lost 2 bases and J lost 3, with 7 bases in between.

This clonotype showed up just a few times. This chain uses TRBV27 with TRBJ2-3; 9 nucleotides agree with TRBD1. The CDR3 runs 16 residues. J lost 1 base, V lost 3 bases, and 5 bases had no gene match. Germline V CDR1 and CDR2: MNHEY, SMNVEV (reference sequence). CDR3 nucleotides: TGTGCCAGCAGTTTCACCGGACAGGGGCGCACAGATACGCAGTATTTT. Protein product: CASSFTGQGRTDTQYF.

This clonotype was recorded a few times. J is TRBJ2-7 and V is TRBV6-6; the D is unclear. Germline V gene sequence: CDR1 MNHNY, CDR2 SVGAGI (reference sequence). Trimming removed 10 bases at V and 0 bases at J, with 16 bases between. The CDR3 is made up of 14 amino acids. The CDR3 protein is CATLGDRFSYEQYF. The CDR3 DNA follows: TGTGCCACCCTAGGCGATAGGTTCTCCTACGAGCAGTACTTC.

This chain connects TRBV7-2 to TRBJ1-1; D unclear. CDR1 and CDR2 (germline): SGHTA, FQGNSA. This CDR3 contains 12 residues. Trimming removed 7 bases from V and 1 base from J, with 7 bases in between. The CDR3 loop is CASKDGNTEAFF. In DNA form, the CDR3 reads TGTGCCAGCAAGGACGGGAACACTGAAGCTTTCTTT.

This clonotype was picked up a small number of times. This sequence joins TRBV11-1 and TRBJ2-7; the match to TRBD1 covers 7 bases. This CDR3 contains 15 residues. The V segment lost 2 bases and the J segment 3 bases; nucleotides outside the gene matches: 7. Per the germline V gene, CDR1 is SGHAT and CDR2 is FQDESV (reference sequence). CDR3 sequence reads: CASSLRRGQSYEQYF. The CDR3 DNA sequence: TGTGCCAGCAGCTTAAGAAGGGGACAGAGCTACGAGCAGTACTTC.

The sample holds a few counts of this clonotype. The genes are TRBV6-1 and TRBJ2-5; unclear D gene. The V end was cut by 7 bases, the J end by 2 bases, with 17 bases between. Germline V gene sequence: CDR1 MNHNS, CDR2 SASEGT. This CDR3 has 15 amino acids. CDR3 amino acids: CASNRRGLIQETQYF. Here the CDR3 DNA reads TGTGCCAGCAACCGTCGAGGCCTCATTCAAGAGACCCAGTACTTC.

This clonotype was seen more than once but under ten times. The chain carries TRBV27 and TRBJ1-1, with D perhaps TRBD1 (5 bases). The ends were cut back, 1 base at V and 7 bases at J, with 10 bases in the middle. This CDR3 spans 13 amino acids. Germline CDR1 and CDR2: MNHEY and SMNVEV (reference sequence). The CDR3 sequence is CASSLLGLGEAFF. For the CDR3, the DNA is TGTGCCAGCAGTTTATTGGGGCTCGGTGAAGCTTTCTTT.

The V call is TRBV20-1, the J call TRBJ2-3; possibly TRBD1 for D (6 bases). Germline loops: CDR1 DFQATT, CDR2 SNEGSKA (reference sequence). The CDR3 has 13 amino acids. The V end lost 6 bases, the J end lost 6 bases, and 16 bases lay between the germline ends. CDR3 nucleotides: TGCAGTGCCCCACCTGGACAGTTGGATACGCAGTATTTT. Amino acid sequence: CSAPPGQLDTQYF.

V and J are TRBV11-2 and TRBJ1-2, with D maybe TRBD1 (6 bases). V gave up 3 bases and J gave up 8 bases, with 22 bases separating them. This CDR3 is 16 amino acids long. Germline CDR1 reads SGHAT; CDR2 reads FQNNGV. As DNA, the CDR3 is TGTGCCAGCAGCTTTGTTACGAAGGGACATGGGTACGGCTACACCTTC. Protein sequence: CASSFVTKGHGYGYTF. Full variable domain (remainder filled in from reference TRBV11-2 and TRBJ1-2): EAGVAQSPRYKIIEKRQSVAFWCNPISGHATLYWYQQILGQGPKLLIQFQNNGVVDDSQLPKDRFSAERLKGVDSTLKIQPAKLEDSAVYLCASSFVTKGHGYGYTFGSGTRLTVV.

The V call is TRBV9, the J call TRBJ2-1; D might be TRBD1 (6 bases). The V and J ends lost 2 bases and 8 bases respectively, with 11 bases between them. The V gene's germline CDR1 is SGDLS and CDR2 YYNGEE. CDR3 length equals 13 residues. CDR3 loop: CASSVARGDEQFF. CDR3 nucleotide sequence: TGTGCCAGCAGCGTGGCCAGGGGAGATGAGCAGTTCTTC.

In DNA, the CDR3 is TGTGCCAGCAGTTTTACGGGGGCAGATACGCAGTATTTT. Protein: CASSFTGADTQYF. The chain recombines TRBV28 with TRBJ2-3; the D gene is possibly TRBD2 (6 bases). The CDR3 loop spans 13 amino acids. Germline V gives CDR1 MDHEN, CDR2 SYDVKM. Deletions cut 3 bases from V and 4 bases from J, with 8 bases between.

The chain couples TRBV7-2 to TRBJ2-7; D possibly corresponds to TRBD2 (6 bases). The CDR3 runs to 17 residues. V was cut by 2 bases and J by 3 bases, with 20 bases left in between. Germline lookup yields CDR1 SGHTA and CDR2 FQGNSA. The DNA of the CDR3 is TGTGCCAGCAGCTTAAGAGGCCTTGGAGGGGCAGTCTACGAGCAGTACTTC. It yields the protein CASSLRGLGGAVYEQYF.

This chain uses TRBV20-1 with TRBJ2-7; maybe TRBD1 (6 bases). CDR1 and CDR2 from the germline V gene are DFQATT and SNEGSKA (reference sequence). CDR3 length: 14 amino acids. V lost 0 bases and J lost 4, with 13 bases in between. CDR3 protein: CSARDPSQGYEQYF. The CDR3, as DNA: TGCAGTGCTAGAGATCCTTCACAGGGTTACGAGCAGTACTTC.

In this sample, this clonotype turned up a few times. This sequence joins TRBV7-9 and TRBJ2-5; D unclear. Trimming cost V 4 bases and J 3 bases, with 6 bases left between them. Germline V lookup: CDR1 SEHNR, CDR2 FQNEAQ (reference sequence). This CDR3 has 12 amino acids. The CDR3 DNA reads TGTGCCAGCAGCTATATGGAAGAGACCCAGTACTTC. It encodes CASSYMEETQYF.

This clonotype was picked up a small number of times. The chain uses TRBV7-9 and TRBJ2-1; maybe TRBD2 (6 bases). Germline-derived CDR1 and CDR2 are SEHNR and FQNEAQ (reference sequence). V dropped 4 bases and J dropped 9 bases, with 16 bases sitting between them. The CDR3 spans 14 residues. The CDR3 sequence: CASSSRSGSGEQFF. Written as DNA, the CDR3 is TGTGCCAGCAGCTCCCGGAGCGGGTCGGGTGAGCAGTTCTTC.

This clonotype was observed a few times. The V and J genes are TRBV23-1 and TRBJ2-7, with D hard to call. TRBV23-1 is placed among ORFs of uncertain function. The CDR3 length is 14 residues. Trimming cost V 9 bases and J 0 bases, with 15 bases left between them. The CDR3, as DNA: TGCGCCAGGCCCGGACGGCGTCCCTCCTACGAGCAGTACTTC. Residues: CARPGRRPSYEQYF.

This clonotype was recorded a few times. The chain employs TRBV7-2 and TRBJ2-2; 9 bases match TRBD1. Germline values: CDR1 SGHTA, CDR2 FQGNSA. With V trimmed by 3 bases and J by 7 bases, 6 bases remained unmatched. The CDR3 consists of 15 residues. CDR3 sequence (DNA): TGTGCCAGCAGCTTGGGACAGGGATCCTACGGGGAGCTGTTTTTT. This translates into CASSLGQGSYGELFF.

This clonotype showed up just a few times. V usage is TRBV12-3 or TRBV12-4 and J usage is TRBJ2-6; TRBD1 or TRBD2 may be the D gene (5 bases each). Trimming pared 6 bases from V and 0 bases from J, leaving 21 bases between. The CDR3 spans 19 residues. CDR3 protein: CASRPFSGTDDSGANVLTF. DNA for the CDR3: TGTGCCAGCAGACCCTTTTCCGGGACGGACGACTCTGGGGCCAACGTCCTGACTTTC.

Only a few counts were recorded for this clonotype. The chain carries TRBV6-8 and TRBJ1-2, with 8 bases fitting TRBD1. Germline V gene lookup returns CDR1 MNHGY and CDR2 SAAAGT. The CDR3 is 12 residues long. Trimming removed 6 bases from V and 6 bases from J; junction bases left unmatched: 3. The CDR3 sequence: CASRGRGHGYTF. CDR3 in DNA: TGTGCCAGCAGGGGCAGGGGGCATGGCTACACCTTC.

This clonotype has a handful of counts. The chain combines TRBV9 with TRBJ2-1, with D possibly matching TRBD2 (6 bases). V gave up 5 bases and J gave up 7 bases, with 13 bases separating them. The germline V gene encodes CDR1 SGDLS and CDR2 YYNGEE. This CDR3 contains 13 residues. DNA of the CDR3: TGTGCCAGCAGGTCTAGTGGGGGGAATGAGCAGTTCTTC. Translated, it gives CASRSSGGNEQFF.

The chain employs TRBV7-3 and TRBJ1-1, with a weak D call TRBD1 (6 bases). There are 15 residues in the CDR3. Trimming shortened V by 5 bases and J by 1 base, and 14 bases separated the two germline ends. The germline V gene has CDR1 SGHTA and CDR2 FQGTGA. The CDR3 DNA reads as TGTGCCAGCAGCCCCTCTAGGGGGACGAACACTGAAGCTTTCTTT. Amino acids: CASSPSRGTNTEAFF. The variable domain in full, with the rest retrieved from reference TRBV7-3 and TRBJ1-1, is GAGVSQTPSNKVTEKGKYVELRCDPISGHTALYWYRQSLGQGPEFLIYFQGTGAADDSGLPNDRFFAVRPEGSVSTLKIQRTERGDSAVYLCASSPSRGTNTEAFFGQGTRLTVV.

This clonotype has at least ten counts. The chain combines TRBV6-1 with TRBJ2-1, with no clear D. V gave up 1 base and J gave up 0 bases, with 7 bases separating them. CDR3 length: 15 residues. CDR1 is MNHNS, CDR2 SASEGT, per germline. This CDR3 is CASSEGPSSYNEQFF. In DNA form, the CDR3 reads TGTGCCAGCAGTGAAGGTCCGAGCTCCTACAATGAGCAGTTCTTC.

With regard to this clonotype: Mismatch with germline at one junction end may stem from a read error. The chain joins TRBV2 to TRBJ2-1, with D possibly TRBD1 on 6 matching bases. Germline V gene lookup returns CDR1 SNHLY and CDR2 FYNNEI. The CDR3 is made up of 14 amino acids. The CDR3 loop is CASSARGSHNEQFF. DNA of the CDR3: TGTGCCAGCAGCGCCAGGGGATCCCACAATGAGCAGTTTTTC.

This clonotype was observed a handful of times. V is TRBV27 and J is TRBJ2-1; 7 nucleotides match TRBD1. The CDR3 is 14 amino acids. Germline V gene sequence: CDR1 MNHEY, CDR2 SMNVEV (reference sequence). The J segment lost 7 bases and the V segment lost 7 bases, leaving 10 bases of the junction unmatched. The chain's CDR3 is CASTRQGTENEQFF. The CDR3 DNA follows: TGTGCCAGCACCCGACAGGGTACGGAAAATGAGCAGTTCTTC.

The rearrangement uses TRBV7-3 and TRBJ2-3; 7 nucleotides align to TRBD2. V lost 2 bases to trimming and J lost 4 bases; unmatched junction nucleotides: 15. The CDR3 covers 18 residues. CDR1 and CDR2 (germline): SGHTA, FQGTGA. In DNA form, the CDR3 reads TGTGCCAGCAGCTTAGGGGTATTATCGGGGAGGGGAGCAGATACGCAGTATTTT. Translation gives CASSLGVLSGRGADTQYF.

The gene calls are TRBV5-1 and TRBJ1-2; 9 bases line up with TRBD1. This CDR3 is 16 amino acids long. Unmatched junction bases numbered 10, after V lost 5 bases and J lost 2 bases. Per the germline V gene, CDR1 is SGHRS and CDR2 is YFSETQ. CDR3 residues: CASRHEGTGLNYGYTF. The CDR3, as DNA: TGCGCCAGCAGACACGAAGGGACAGGGCTCAACTATGGCTACACCTTC. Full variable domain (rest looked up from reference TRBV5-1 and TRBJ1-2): KAGVTQTPRYLIKTRGQQVTLSCSPISGHRSVSWYQQTPGQGLQFLFEYFSETQRNKGNFPGRFSGRQFSNSRSEMNVSTLELGDSALYLCASRHEGTGLNYGYTFGSGTRLTVV.